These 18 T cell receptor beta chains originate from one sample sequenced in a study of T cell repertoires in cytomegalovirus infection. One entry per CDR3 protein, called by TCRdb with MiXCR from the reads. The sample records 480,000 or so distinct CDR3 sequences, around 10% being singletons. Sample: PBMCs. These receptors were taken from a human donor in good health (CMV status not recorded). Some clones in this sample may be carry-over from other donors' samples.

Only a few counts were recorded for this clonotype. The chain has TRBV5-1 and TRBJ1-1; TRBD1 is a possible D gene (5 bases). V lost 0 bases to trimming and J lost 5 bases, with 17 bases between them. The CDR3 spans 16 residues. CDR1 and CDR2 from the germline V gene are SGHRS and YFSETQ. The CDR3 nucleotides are TGCGCCAGCAGCTTGGCTTTTACGGGGCTGAGTACTGAAGCTTTCTTT. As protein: CASSLAFTGLSTEAFF.

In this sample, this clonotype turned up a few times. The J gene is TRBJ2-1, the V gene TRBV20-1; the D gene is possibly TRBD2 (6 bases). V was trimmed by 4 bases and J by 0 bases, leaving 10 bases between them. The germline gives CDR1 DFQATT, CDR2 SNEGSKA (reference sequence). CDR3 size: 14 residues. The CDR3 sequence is CSAKAGPSYNEQFF. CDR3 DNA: TGCAGTGCTAAGGCGGGACCCTCCTACAATGAGCAGTTCTTC.

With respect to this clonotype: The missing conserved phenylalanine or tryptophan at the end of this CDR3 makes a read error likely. The CDR3 sequence is CATSDTWTQYY. CDR3 in DNA: TGTGCCACCAGTGACACGTGGACCCAGTACTAC. The rearrangement uses TRBV24-1 and TRBJ2-5, with D uncertain. The V end was cut by 4 bases, the J end by 7 bases, with 6 bases between. Germline lookup yields CDR1 KGHDR and CDR2 SFDVKD. This CDR3 has 11 amino acids.

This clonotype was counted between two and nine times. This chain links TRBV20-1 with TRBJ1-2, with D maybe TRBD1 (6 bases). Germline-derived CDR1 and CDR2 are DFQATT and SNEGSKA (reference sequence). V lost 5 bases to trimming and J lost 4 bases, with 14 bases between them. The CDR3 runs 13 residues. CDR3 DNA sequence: TGCAGTGCTGATACAGGGTTCCTCTATGGCTACACCTTC. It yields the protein CSADTGFLYGYTF.

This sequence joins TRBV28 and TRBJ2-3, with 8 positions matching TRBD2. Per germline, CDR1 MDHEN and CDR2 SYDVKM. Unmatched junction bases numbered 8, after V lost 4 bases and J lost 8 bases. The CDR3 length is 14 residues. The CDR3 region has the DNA TGTGCCAGCAGTTATAGTCTACTAGCGGCTACGCAGTATTTT. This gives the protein CASSYSLLAATQYF.

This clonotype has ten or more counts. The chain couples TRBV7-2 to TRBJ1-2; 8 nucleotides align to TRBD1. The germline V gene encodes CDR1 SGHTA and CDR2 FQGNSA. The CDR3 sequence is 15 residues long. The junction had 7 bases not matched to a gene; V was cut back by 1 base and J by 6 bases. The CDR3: CASSLVSTGEDGYTF. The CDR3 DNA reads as TGTGCCAGCAGCTTAGTTTCGACAGGGGAGGATGGCTACACCTTC.

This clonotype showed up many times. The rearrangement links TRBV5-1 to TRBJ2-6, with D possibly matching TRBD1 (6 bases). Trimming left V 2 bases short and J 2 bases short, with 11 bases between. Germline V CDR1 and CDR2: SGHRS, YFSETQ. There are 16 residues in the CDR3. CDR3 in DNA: TGCGCCAGCAGCTTCGACGGACAGCCTGGGGCCAACGTCCTGACTTTC. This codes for CASSFDGQPGANVLTF. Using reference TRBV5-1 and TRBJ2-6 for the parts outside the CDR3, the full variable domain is KAGVTQTPRYLIKTRGQQVTLSCSPISGHRSVSWYQQTPGQGLQFLFEYFSETQRNKGNFPGRFSGRQFSNSRSEMNVSTLELGDSALYLCASSFDGQPGANVLTFGAGSRLTVL.

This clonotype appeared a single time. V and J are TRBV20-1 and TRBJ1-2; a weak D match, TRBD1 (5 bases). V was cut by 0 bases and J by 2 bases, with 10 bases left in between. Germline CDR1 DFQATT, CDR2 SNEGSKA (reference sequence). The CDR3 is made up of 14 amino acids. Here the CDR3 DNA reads TGCAGTGCTAGAGACGCCGACAGAAACTATGGCTACACCTTC. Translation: CSARDADRNYGYTF.

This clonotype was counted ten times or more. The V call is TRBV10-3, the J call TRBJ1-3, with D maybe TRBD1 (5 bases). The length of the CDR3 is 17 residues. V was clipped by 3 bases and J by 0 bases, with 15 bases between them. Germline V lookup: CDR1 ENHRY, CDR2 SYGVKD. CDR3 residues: CAISDNRGRLSGNTIYF. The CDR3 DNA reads TGTGCCATCAGTGACAACCGGGGCAGGCTCTCTGGAAACACCATATATTTT.

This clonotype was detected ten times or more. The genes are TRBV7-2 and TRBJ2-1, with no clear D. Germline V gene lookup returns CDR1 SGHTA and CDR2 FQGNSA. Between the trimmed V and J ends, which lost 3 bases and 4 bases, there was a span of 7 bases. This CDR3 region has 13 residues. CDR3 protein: CASSFEEYNEQFF. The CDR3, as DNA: TGTGCCAGCAGCTTCGAGGAGTACAATGAGCAGTTCTTC. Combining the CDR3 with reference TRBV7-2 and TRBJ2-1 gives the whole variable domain GAGVSQSPSNKVTEKGKDVELRCDPISGHTALYWYRQSLGQGLEFLIYFQGNSAPDKSGLPSDRFSAERTGGSVSTLTIQRTQQEDSAVYLCASSFEEYNEQFFGPGTRLTVL.

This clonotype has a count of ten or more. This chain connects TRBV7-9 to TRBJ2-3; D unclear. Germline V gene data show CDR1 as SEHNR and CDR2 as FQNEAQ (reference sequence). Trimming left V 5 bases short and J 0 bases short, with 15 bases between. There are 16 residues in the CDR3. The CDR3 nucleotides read TGTGCCAGCAGCGTCGGGCAGTTTTGGAGCACAGATACGCAGTATTTT. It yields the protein CASSVGQFWSTDTQYF.

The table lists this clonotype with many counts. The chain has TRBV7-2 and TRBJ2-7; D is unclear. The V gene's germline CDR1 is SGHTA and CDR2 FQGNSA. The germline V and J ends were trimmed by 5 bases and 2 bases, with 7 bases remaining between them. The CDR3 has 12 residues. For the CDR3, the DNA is TGTGCCAGCAGCCGTTTCACCTACGAGCAGTACTTC. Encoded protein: CASSRFTYEQYF.

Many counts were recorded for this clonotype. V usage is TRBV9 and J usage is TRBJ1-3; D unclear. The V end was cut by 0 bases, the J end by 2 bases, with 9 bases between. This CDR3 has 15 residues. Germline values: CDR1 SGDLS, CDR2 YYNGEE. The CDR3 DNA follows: TGTGCCAGCAGCGTAGGATCCGGAACTGGAAACACCATATATTTT. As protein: CASSVGSGTGNTIYF. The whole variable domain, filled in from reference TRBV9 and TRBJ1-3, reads DSGVTQTPKHLITATGQRVTLRCSPRSGDLSVYWYQQSLDQGLQFLIQYYNGEERAKGNILERFSAQQFPDLHSELNLSSLELGDSALYFCASSVGSGTGNTIYFGEGSWLTVV.

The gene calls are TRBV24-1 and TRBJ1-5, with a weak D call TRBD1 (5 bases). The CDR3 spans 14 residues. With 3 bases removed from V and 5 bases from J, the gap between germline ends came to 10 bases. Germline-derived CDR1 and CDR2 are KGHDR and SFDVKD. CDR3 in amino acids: CATSDGSGYQPQHF. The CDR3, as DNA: TGTGCCACCAGTGATGGATCAGGGTATCAGCCCCAGCATTTT.

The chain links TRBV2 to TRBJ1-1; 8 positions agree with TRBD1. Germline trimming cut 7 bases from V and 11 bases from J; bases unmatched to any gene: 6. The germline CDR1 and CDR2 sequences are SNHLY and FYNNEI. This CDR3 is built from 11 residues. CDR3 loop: CASTQGANAFF. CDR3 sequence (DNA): TGTGCCAGCACCCAGGGGGCGAATGCTTTCTTT.

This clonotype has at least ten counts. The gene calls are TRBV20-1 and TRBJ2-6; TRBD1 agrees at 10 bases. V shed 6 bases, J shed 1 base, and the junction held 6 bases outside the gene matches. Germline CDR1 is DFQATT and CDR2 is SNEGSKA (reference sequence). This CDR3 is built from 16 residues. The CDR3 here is CSAAGTGVSGANVLTF. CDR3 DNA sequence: TGCAGTGCAGCTGGGACAGGGGTGTCTGGGGCCAACGTCCTGACTTTC.

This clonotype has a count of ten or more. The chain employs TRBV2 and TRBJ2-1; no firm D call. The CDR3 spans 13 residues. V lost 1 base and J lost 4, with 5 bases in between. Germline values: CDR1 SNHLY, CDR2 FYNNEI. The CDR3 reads CASSEVGYNEQFF. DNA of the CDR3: TGTGCCAGCAGTGAAGTAGGGTACAATGAGCAGTTCTTC.

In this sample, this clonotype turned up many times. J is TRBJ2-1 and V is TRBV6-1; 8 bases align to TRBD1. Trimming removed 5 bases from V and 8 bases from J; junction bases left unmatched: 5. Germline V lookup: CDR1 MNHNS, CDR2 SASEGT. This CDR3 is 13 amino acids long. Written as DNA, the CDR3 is TGTGCCAGCAGTCTGGACAGGGACGATGAGCAGTTCTTC. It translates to CASSLDRDDEQFF.